This TCR beta chain was observed in a study of monozygotic twins with cystic fibrosis. From germline, CDR1 is SGHVS and CDR2 FNYEAQ. This CDR3 region has 14 residues. Trimming shortened V by 4 bases and J by 1 base, and 11 bases separated the two germline ends. Notes on this clone: Its antigen is not known.

Profiled with immunoSEQ multiplex PCR; TCRdb holds only in-frame clones, not every one. There are roughly 10,000 clones in the sample; approximately 99.4% occur only once, and 0.41% lies in the top ten. Regarding the study as a whole: Age, concordance and disease severity did not associate with shared CDR3 numbers. Clonality was generally low (median approximately 0.0095), higher in the most severe patients. Co-twins had the most similar V usage for 13 of 16 pairs, J for 8. Unrelated CF individuals shared fewer identical clonotypes than monozygotic CF twins.

V and J are TRBV7-6 and TRBJ2-7, with unresolved D. This TCR was recovered from a man between 18 and 29 years old with cystic fibrosis. Material for sequencing was blood. The CDR3 spells CASSSSVGSYEQYF. CDR3 DNA: TGTGCCAGCAGCTCAAGCGTTGGATCCTACGAGCAGTACTTC.